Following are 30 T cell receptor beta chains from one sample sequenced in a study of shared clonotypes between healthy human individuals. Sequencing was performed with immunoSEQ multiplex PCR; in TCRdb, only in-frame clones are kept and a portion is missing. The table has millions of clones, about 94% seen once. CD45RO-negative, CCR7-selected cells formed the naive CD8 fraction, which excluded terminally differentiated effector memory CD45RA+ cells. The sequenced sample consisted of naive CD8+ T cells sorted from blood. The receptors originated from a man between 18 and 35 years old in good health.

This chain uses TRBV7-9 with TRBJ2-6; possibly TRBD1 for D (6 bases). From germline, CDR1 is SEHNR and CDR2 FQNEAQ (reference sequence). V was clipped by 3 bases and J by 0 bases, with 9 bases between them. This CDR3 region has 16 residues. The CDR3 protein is CASSFLRGSGANVLTF. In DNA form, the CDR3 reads TGTGCCAGCAGCTTCCTCAGGGGCTCTGGGGCCAACGTCCTGACTTTC.

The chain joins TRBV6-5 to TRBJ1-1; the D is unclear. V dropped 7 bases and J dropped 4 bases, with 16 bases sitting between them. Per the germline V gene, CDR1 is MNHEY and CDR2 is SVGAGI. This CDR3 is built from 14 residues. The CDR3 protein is CASTPERGSTEAFF. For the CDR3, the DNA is TGTGCCAGCACCCCAGAGCGGGGAAGCACTGAAGCTTTCTTT.

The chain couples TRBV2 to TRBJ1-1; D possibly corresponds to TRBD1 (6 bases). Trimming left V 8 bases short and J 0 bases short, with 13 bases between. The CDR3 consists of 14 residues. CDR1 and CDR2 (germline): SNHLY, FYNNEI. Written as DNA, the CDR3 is TGTGCCAGCGCCGTCGGACAGTTGAACACTGAAGCTTTCTTT. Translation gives CASAVGQLNTEAFF.

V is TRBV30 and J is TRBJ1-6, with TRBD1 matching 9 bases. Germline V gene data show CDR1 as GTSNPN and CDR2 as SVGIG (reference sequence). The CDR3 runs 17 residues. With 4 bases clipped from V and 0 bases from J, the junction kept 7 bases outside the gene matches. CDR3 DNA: TGTGCCTGGAACGCCGCGACAGGGGGCTCCTATAATTCACCCCTCCACTTT. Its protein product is CAWNAATGGSYNSPLHF.

The CDR3 loop reads CASSYSGLGEQETQYF. The CDR3 coding sequence is TGTGCCAGCAGTTACTCGGGGTTAGGGGAGCAAGAGACCCAGTACTTC. The chain recombines TRBV6-5 with TRBJ2-5; the D gene could be TRBD1 or TRBD2 (5 bases each). The CDR3 is made up of 16 amino acids. In germline, CDR1 is MNHEY, CDR2 SVGAGI. Trimming left V 0 bases short and J 2 bases short, with 13 bases between.

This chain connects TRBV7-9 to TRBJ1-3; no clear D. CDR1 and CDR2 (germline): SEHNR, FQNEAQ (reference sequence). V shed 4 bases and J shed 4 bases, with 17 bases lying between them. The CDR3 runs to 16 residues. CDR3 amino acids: CASSSSPGVPGNTIYF. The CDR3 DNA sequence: TGTGCCAGCAGCTCCTCCCCCGGAGTCCCGGGAAACACCATATATTTT.

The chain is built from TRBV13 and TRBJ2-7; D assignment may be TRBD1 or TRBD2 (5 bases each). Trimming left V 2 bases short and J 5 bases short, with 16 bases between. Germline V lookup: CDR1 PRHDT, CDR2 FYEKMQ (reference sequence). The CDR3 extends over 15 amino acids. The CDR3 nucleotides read TGTGCCAGCAGCTTATTGGGGGAAGGAACGCACGAGCAGTACTTC. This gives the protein CASSLLGEGTHEQYF.

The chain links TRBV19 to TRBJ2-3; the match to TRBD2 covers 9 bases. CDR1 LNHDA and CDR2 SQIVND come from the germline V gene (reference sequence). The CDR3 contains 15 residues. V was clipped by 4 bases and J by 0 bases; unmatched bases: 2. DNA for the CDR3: TGTGCCAGTAGTACCACTAGCGGGAGCACAGATACGCAGTATTTT. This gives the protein CASSTTSGSTDTQYF.

The CDR3 protein is CASSWTGIGDTQYF. The DNA of the CDR3 is TGCGCCAGTTCTTGGACAGGGATAGGTGATACGCAGTATTTT. The rearrangement joins TRBV5-1 to TRBJ2-3; 8 bases fit TRBD1. Germline lookup yields CDR1 SGHRS and CDR2 YFSETQ. The CDR3 runs 14 residues. The V and J ends lost 8 bases and 6 bases, in that order; junction bases with no gene match: 11.

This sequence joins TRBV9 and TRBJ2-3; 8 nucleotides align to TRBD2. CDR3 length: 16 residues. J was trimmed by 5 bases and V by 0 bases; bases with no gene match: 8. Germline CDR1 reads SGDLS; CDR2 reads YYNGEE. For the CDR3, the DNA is TGTGCCAGCAGCGTAGGGTCGGGAGGGCCAGTAGATACGCAGTATTTT. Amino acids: CASSVGSGGPVDTQYF.

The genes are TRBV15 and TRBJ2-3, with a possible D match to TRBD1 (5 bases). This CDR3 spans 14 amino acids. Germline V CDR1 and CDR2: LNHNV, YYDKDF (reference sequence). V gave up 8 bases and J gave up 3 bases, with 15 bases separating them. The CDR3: CATWGGSPTDTQYF. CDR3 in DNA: TGTGCCACCTGGGGCGGTTCCCCAACAGATACGCAGTATTTT.

The CDR3: CASSGGQGGRNEQYF. As DNA, the CDR3 is TGTGCCAGCAGCGGCGGACAGGGAGGAAGGAACGAGCAGTACTTC. The genes are TRBV7-9 and TRBJ2-7, with TRBD1 matching 8 bases. The CDR3 totals 15 residues. The germline gives CDR1 SEHNR, CDR2 FQNEAQ (reference sequence). The junction had 11 bases not matched to a gene; V was cut back by 5 bases and J by 5 bases.

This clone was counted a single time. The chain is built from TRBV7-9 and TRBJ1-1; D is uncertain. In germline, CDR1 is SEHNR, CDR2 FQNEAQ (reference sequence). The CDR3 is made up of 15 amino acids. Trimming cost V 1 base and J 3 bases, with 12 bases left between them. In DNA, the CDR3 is TGTGCCAGCAGCTTAGAGGTGGGATTGGACACTGAAGCTTTCTTT. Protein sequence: CASSLEVGLDTEAFF.

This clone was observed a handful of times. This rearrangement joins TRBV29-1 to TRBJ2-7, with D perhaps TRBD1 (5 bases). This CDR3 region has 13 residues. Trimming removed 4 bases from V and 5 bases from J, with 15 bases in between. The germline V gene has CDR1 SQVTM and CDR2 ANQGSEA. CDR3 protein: CSVAGRTRDEQYF. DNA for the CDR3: TGCAGCGTTGCGGGTAGGACCAGGGACGAGCAGTACTTC.

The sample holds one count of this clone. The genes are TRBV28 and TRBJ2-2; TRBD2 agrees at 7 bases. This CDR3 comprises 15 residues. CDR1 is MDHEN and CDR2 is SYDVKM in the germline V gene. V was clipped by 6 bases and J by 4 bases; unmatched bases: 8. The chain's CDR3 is CASRPTGGGTGELFF. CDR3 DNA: TGTGCCAGCAGACCGACGGGGGGAGGCACCGGGGAGCTGTTTTTT.

CDR3 amino acids: CASSFGVFAEAFF. The CDR3 bases are TGTGCCAGCAGCTTCGGGGTTTTCGCTGAAGCTTTCTTT. The rearrangement uses TRBV5-6 and TRBJ1-1; unclear D gene. Germline CDR1 SGHDT, CDR2 YYEEEE. Trimming left V 2 bases short and J 6 bases short, with 11 bases between. There are 13 residues in the CDR3.

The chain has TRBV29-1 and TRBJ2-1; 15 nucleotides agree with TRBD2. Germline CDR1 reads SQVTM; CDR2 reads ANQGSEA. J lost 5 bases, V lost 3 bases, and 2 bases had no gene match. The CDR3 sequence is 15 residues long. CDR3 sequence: CSVDGLAGGNNEQFF. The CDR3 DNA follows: TGCAGCGTTGATGGACTAGCGGGAGGGAACAATGAGCAGTTCTTC.

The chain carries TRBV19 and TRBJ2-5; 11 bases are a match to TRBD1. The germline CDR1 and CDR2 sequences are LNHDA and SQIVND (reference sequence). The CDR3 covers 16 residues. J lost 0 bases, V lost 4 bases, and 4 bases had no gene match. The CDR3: CASSTGTGGHQETQYF. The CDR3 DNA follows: TGTGCCAGTAGTACCGGGACAGGGGGTCACCAAGAGACCCAGTACTTC.

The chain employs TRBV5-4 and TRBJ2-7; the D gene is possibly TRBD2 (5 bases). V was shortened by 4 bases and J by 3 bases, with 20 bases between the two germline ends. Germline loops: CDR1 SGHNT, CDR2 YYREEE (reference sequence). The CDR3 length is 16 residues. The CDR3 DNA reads TGTGCCAGCAGCCCGGGATTCGGTATAGGTAGCTACGAGCAGTACTTC. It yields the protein CASSPGFGIGSYEQYF. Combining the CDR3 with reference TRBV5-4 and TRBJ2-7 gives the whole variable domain ETGVTQSPTHLIKTRGQQVTLRCSSQSGHNTVSWYQQALGQGPQFIFQYYREEENGRGNFPPRFSGLQFPNYSSELNVNALELDDSALYLCASSPGFGIGSYEQYFGPGTRLTVT.

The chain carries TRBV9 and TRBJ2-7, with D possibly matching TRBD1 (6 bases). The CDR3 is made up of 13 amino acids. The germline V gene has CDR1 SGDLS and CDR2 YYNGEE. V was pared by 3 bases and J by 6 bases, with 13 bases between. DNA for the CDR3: TGTGCCAGCAGCGGCTCGACAGGTGCCGAGCAGTACTTC. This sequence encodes CASSGSTGAEQYF.

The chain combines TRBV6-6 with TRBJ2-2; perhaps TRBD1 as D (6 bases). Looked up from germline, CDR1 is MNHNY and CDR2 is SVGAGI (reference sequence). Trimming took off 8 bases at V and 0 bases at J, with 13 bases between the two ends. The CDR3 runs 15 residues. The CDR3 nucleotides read TGTGCCAGCGATCAGGGGAACGCGAACACCGGGGAGCTGTTTTTT. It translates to CASDQGNANTGELFF.

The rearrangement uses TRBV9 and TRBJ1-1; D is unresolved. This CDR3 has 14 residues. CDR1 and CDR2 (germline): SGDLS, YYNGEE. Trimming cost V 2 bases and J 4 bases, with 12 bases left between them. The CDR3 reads CASSVHREATEAFF. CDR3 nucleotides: TGTGCCAGCAGCGTTCATCGGGAGGCCACTGAAGCTTTCTTT.

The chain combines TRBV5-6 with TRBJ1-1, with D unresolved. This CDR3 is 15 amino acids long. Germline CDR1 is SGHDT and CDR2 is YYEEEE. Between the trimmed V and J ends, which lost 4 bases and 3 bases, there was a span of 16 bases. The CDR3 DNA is TGTGCCAGCAGCCTCAATGGGGAAGGTTACACTGAAGCTTTCTTT. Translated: CASSLNGEGYTEAFF.

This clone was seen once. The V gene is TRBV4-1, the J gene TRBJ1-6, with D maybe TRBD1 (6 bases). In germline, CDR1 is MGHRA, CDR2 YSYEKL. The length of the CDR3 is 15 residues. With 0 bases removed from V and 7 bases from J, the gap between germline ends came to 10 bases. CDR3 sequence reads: CASSQETGRNSPLHF. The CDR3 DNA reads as TGCGCCAGCAGCCAAGAAACAGGGCGGAATTCACCCCTCCACTTT.

Here the CDR3 reads CASSSDRDWGYEQYF. The CDR3 nucleotides read TGTGCCAGCAGCTCAGACCGGGACTGGGGCTACGAGCAGTACTTC. The chain combines TRBV7-9 with TRBJ2-7, with D possibly TRBD2 on 6 matching bases. The CDR3 length is 15 residues. The ends were cut back, 4 bases at V and 3 bases at J, with 16 bases in the middle. Germline V gene data show CDR1 as SEHNR and CDR2 as FQNEAQ (reference sequence).

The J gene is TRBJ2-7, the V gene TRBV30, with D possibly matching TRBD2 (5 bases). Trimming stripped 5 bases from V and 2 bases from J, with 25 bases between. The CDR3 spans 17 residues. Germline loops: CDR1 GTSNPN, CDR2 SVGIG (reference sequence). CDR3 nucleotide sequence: TGTGCCTGGGAGGGCGGCCACCCCGAGGAAGGCCCCTACGAGCAGTACTTC. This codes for CAWEGGHPEEGPYEQYF.

CDR3 loop: CASSQESPTDTQYF. CDR3 DNA sequence: TGCGCCAGCAGCCAAGAAAGTCCGACAGATACGCAGTATTTT. This chain links TRBV4-3 with TRBJ2-3; D uncertain. The V gene lost 0 bases and the J gene lost 3 bases, with 7 bases spanning the gap. In germline, CDR1 is LGHNA, CDR2 YSLEER. The length of the CDR3 is 14 residues.

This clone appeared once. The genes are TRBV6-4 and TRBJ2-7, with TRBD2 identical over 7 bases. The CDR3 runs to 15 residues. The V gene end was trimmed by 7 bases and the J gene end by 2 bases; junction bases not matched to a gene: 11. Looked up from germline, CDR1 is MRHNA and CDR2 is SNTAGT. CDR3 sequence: CASTPGIAGPYEQYF. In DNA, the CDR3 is TGTGCCAGCACCCCGGGGATAGCGGGTCCCTACGAGCAGTACTTC.

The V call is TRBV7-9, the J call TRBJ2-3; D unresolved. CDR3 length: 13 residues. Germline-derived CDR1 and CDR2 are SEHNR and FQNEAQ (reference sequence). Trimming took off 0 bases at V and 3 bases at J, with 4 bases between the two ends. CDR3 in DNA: TGTGCCAGCAGCTTAGCCATGACAGATACGCAGTATTTT. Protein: CASSLAMTDTQYF. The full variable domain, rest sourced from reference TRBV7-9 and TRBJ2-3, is DTGVSQNPRHKITKRGQNVTFRCDPISEHNRLYWYRQTLGQGPEFLTYFQNEAQLEKSRLLSDRFSAERPKGSFSTLEIQRTEQGDSAMYLCASSLAMTDTQYFGPGTRLTVL.

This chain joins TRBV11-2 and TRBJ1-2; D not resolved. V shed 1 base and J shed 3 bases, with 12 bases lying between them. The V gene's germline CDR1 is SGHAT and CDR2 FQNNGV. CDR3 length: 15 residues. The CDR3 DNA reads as TGTGCCAGCAGCTTAGTGTCTGTCACCGACTATGGCTACACCTTC. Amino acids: CASSLVSVTDYGYTF.